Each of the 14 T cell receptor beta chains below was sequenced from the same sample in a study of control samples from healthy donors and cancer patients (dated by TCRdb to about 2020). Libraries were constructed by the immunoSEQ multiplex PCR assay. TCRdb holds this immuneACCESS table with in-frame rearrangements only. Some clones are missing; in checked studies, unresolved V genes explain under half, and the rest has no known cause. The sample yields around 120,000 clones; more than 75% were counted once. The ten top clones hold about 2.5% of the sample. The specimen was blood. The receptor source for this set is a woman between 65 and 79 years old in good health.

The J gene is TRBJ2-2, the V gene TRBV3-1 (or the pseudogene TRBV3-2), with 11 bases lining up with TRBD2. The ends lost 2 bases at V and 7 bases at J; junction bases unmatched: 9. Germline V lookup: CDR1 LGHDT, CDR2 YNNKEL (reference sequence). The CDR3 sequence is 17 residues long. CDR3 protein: CASSQSSRLAGRGELFF. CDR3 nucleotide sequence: TGTGCCAGCAGCCAATCTAGTCGACTAGCGGGGCGCGGGGAGCTGTTTTTT.

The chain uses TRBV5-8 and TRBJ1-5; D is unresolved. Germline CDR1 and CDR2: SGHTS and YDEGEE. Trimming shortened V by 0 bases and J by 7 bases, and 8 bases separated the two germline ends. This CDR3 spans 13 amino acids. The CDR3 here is CASSLAEEQPQHF. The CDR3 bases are TGTGCCAGCAGCTTGGCGGAGGAACAGCCCCAGCATTTT.

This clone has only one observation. CDR3 sequence reads: CASSQEWSVPRDGYTF. For the CDR3, the DNA is TGCGCCAGCAGCCAAGAGTGGTCGGTCCCTAGGGATGGCTACACCTTC. The J gene is TRBJ1-2, the V gene TRBV4-3; D remains ambiguous. V was shortened by 0 bases and J by 6 bases, with 17 bases between the two germline ends. This CDR3 is built from 16 residues. Germline V lookup: CDR1 LGHNA, CDR2 YSLEER.

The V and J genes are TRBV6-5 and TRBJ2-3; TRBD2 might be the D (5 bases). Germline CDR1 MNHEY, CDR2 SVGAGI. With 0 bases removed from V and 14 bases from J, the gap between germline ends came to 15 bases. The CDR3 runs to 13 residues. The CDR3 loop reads CASSYSREAPAYF. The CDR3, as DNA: TGTGCCAGCAGTTACTCGAGGGAAGCCCCTGCGTATTTT.

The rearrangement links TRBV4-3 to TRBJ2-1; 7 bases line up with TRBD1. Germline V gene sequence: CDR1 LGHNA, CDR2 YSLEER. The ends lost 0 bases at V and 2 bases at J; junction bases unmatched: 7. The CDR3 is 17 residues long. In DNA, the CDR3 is TGCGCCAGCAGCCAAGATCGAAGAGGGGGCACCTACAATGAGCAGTTCTTC. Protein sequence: CASSQDRRGGTYNEQFF.

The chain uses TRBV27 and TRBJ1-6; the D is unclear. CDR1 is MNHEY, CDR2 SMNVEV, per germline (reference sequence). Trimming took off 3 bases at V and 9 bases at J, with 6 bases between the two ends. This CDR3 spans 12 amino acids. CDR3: CASSFLGSPLHF. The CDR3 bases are TGTGCCAGCAGTTTCCTTGGTTCACCCCTCCACTTT.

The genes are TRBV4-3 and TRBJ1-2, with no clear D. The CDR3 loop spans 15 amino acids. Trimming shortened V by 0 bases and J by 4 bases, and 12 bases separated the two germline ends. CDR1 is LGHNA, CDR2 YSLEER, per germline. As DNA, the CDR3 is TGCGCCAGCAGCCAAGATCGCGGACGAAGCTATGGCTACACCTTC. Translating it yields CASSQDRGRSYGYTF.

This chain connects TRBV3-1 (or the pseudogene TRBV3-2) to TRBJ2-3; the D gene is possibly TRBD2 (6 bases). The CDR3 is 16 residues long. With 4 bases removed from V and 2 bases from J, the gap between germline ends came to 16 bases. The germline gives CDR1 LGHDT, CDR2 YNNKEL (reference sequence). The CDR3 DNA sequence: TGTGCCAGCAGCCCCTCGCCGGGGGACCTCACAGATACGCAGTATTTT. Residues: CASSPSPGDLTDTQYF.

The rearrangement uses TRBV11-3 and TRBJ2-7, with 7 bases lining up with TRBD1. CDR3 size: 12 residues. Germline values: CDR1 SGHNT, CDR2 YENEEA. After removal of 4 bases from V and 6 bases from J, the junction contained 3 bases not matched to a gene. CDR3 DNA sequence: TGTGCCAGCAGCTCTACAGGGGTCGAGCAGTACTTC. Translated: CASSSTGVEQYF.

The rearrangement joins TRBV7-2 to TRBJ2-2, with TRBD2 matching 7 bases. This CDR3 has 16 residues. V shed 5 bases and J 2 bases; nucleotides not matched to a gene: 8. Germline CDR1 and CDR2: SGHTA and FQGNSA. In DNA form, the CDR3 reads TGTGCCAGCAGCCTACTGGGACTACATAACACCGGGGAGCTGTTTTTT. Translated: CASSLLGLHNTGELFF. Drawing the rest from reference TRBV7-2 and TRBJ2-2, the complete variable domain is GAGVSQSPSNKVTEKGKDVELRCDPISGHTALYWYRQSLGQGLEFLIYFQGNSAPDKSGLPSDRFSAERTGGSVSTLTIQRTQQEDSAVYLCASSLLGLHNTGELFFGEGSRLTVL.

This CDR3 is CASGKTGRDSPLHF. In DNA form, the CDR3 reads TGTGCCAGCGGAAAAACAGGGAGGGATTCACCCCTCCACTTT. This rearrangement joins TRBV6-5 to TRBJ1-6; D possibly corresponds to TRBD1 (6 bases). CDR1 is MNHEY and CDR2 is SVGAGI in the germline V gene. V gave up 8 bases and J gave up 8 bases, with 16 bases separating them. The CDR3 is 14 residues long.

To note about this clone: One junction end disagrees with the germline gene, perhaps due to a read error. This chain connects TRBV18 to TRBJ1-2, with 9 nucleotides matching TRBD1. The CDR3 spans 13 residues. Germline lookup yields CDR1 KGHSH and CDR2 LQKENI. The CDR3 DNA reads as TGTGCCAGCTCACCACAGGACAGGGGAACCCCAAGCTTC. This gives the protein CASSPQDRGTPSF.

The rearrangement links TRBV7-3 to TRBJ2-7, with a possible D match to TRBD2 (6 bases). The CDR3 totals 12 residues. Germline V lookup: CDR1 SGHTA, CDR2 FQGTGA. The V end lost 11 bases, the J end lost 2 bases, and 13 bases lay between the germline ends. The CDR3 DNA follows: TGTGCCCAAGACCGGAGGGCCTACGAGCAGTACTTC. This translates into CAQDRRAYEQYF.

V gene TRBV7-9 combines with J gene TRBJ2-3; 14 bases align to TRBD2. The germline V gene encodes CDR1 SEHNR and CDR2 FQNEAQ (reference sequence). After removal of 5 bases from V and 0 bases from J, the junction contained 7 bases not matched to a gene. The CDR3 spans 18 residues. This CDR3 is CASSLGLAGVASTDTQYF. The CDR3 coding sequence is TGTGCCAGCAGCCTGGGACTAGCGGGGGTGGCTAGCACAGATACGCAGTATTTT.